Shown below are 11 T cell receptor beta chains from a single sample sequenced in a study of CD8+CD57+ T cells in acquired aplastic anemia. Profiling of TCR beta VDJ combinations and CDR3 sequences used genomic DNA as template. Each CDR3 protein is one row after TCRdb ran MiXCR on the reads. The sample consists of hundreds of thousands of distinct CDR3 sequences, 65% to 75% of them appearing once. Sequencing used sorted CD4+, CD8+, or CD8+CD57+ T cells (not recorded which) from PBMCs. The receptors originated from a human donor in good health, serving as a control.

The chain is built from TRBV5-1 and TRBJ2-1; 8 nucleotides line up with TRBD2. CDR3 length: 12 amino acids. Germline values: CDR1 SGHRS, CDR2 YFSETQ. Trimming cost V 9 bases and J 15 bases; bases outside gene matches: 14. The CDR3 loop reads CATSTGAGGLFF. The CDR3 nucleotides are TGCGCCACCTCGACGGGGGCGGGGGGACTGTTCTTC.

The chain couples TRBV15 to TRBJ2-3; TRBD2 matches at 12 bases. Germline V gene lookup returns CDR1 LNHNV and CDR2 YYDKDF (reference sequence). This CDR3 spans 15 amino acids. Trimming cost V 4 bases and J 8 bases; bases outside gene matches: 7. CDR3: CATSKGLAGHATQYF. In DNA, the CDR3 is TGTGCCACCAGCAAAGGACTAGCGGGACATGCTACGCAGTATTTT. The full variable domain, with the rest looked up from reference TRBV15 and TRBJ2-3, is DAMVIQNPRYQVTQFGKPVTLSCSQTLNHNVMYWYQQKSSQAPKLLFHYYDKDFNNEADTPDNFQSRRPNTSFCFLDIRSPGLGDTAMYLCATSKGLAGHATQYFGPGTRLTVL.

This clonotype was counted at least ten times. The rearrangement joins TRBV7-2 to TRBJ1-2; D ambiguous. The CDR3 is made up of 14 amino acids. Trimming shortened V by 3 bases and J by 1 base, and 9 bases separated the two germline ends. Germline CDR1 SGHTA, CDR2 FQGNSA. In DNA, the CDR3 is TGTGCCAGCAGCTTGGTACCGGGTAACTATGGCTACACCTTC. Protein sequence: CASSLVPGNYGYTF.

The rearrangement joins TRBV7-9 to TRBJ2-1; D possibly corresponds to TRBD2 (6 bases). V was cut by 2 bases and J by 14 bases, with 19 bases left in between. Germline V lookup: CDR1 SEHNR, CDR2 FQNEAQ (reference sequence). The CDR3 extends over 14 amino acids. CDR3 residues: CASSLRPGGIGKFF. CDR3 nucleotides: TGTGCCAGCAGCTTAAGACCCGGGGGAATAGGGAAGTTCTTC.

The rearrangement links TRBV2 to TRBJ1-1; the D gene is possibly TRBD1 (5 bases). This CDR3 region has 14 residues. Trimming removed 7 bases at V and 1 base at J, with 13 bases between. CDR1 and CDR2 from the germline V gene are SNHLY and FYNNEI. CDR3 DNA: TGTGCCAGCACTCTAGGAGGGGCGAACACTGAAGCTTTCTTT. Its translation is CASTLGGANTEAFF.

A note on this clonotype: The junction differs from germline at one of its ends, possibly a read error. The chain uses TRBV29-1 and TRBJ1-2; no clear D. The CDR3 length is 13 residues. Germline V CDR1 and CDR2: SQVTM, ANQGSEA. The CDR3 DNA reads as TGCAGCGTTACGGCACTGTGCAACTATGGCGACGCTTTC. Translating gives CSVTALCNYGDAF.

The chain employs TRBV19 and TRBJ1-1; perhaps TRBD1 as D (6 bases). This CDR3 contains 15 residues. The germline V gene has CDR1 LNHDA and CDR2 SQIVND (reference sequence). Trimming left V 9 bases short and J 4 bases short, with 21 bases between. DNA of the CDR3: TGTGCCAGCAGCCCAGAGGGGGGCGAAGGCACTGAAGCTTTCTTT. As protein: CASSPEGGEGTEAFF. The whole variable domain, filled in from reference TRBV19 and TRBJ1-1, reads DGGITQSPKYLFRKEGQNVTLSCEQNLNHDAMYWYRQDPGQGLRLIYYSQIVNDFQKGDIAEGYSVSREKKESFPLTVTSAQKNPTAFYLCASSPEGGEGTEAFFGQGTRLTVV.

The V and J genes are TRBV5-6 and TRBJ1-1; TRBD1 is a possible D gene (5 bases). The CDR3 totals 12 residues. V dropped 4 bases and J dropped 7 bases, with 11 bases sitting between them. Germline V gene sequence: CDR1 SGHDT, CDR2 YYEEEE. The DNA for the CDR3 is TGTGCCAGCAGCGACGGGGCTAATGAAGCTTTCTTT. It translates to CASSDGANEAFF.

V usage is TRBV12-3 or TRBV12-4 and J usage is TRBJ1-5, with D possibly matching TRBD1 (5 bases). The CDR3 totals 15 residues. The CDR3 protein is CAGIGAGRRNQPQHF. The CDR3 DNA follows: TGTGCTGGCATAGGAGCGGGACGAAGAAATCAGCCCCAGCATTTT.

The chain is built from TRBV12-5 and TRBJ1-2; D not certain. The CDR3 extends over 14 amino acids. Germline loops: CDR1 LGHNT, CDR2 FRNRAP. In DNA, the CDR3 is TGTGCCAGCATGAAAGCTAGCGTAGACTATGGCTACACCTTC. Its protein is CASMKASVDYGYTF. The complete variable domain, with remaining parts taken from reference TRBV12-5 and TRBJ1-2, reads DARVTQTPRHKVTEMGQEVTMRCQPILGHNTVFWYRQTMMQGLELLAYFRNRAPLDDSGMPKDRFSAEMPDATLATLKIQPSEPRDSAVYFCASMKASVDYGYTFGSGTRLTVV.

This clonotype was detected many times. The chain carries TRBV6-1 and TRBJ2-7; tentatively, D is TRBD1 or TRBD2 (5 bases each). Deletions cut 5 bases from V and 6 bases from J, with 8 bases between. From germline, CDR1 is MNHNS and CDR2 SASEGT. The CDR3 contains 11 residues. The CDR3 DNA is TGTGCCAGCAGTAACGGGGCCGAGCAGTACTTC. The encoded protein is CASSNGAEQYF.